This record looks at one T cell receptor beta chain sequence and its context. Profiled with immunoSEQ multiplex PCR; TCRdb holds only in-frame clones, not every one. Seen here are over 90,000 clones, roughly four fifths observed once, and the top ten hold about an eighth. All glioblastoma patients lacked an isocitrate dehydrogenase mutation. The data stem from a study of glioma-infiltrating T cells after dendritic cell vaccination. Trimming at V came to 1 base and at J to 4 bases, leaving 5 bases not matched to a gene. CDR1 LGHNA and CDR2 YSLEER come from the germline V gene. This CDR3 region has 16 residues.

The sample was blood, taken before dendritic cell vaccination. This receptor was identified in a human donor with glioblastoma. V is TRBV4-3 and J is TRBJ2-3; TRBD1 matches 10 bases. The CDR3 coding sequence is TGCGCCAGCAGCCAAGTACCTGGACAGGGGGCAGATACGCAGTATTTT. Protein sequence: CASSQVPGQGADTQYF.